The clone carrying this TCR beta chain was counted between two and nine times. Its cognate antigen is unknown. This sample was taken from a study of T cells after yellow fever vaccination. Study results and caveats: Most clones from primary vaccination resurfaced after the booster (96% CD4, around 91% CD8). Although most clonotypes did not, a small share appeared in both CD4 and CD8 compartments.

In TCRdb, the 5' RACE reads were re-called with MiXCR into one record per CDR3 protein. The data contain 250,000 to 350,000 distinct CDR3 sequences, around 7% of them singletons. The ends lost 1 base at V and 5 bases at J; junction bases unmatched: 6. The germline CDR1 and CDR2 sequences are LGHNA and YNFKEQ. The CDR3 totals 15 residues. This specimen was PBMCs, taken roughly 46 days after the first yellow fever vaccination. The genes are TRBV4-2 and TRBJ2-3; 7 nucleotides align to TRBD2. The clonotype was recovered from a man aged 18 to 30 who received the YFV17D yellow fever vaccine. CDR3 sequence reads: CASSQGGSREDTQYF. The CDR3, as DNA: TGTGCCAGCAGCCAAGGCGGGAGCAGGGAAGATACGCAGTATTTT.